The following is a TCR beta chain sequence with its context. Its antigen is not yet known. Per-nucleotide qualities are absent, and no much larger clonotype sits a single base away. V lost 7 bases and J lost 4 bases; the stretch between them is 7 bases long. The CDR3 runs 11 residues from the cysteine to the phenylalanine. Only the CDR3 DNA stays, 33 bases, in frame from base 1. Enrolling through a virtual design, the prospective study's participants ranged in age from roughly 18 to 90 years and lived across 24 United States geographic areas. In the prospective study, cohorts were assigned on the basis of participant-reported clinical history obtained from a screening survey and a study questionnaire. ImmuneRACE Cohort 3 recovered participants were defined by two consecutive negative NP/OP PCR tests, healthcare professional clearance, or symptom resolution. Mobile phlebotomists in the prospective study collected whole blood, serum and a nasopharyngeal or oropharyngeal swab from every participant. Participants in the prospective study had the option to provide additional blood draws and questionnaires over a roughly 2-month period. Blood samples from the prospective study were shipped frozen or at room temperature prior to DNA extraction.

The sample belongs to a study of blood T cell repertoires in COVID-19 (TCRdb year 2020). Regarding the complete study: The collaborator samples originated in the United States, Italy and Spain and spanned the acute and convalescent phases of COVID-19. The samples were drawn from the first 160 participants of the ongoing ImmuneRACE study and from 950 to 1,500 subjects provided by 6 global collaborators. The dataset comprised deeply sampled blood TCRbeta repertoires from subjects exposed to, actively infected with, or recovered from COVID-19. Nearly every sample came with metadata listing a de-identified subject ID, COVID-19 status, age in years and sex. The prospective study material was composed of cDNA or gDNA derived from T cells, B-cell-depleted T cells, or PBMCs. A freely available public database, intended as a resource for researchers studying the immune response to SARS-CoV-2, is where the repertoires were released. Where available, HLA class I and class II types were obtained from metadata supplied by the sample provider rather than from assay-based typing. Study-wide findings and limitations: Clinical and demographic metadata were provided uncurated, with the amount varying by source and participant.

The immunoSEQ Assay, a bias-controlled multiplex PCR, was used to amplify TCRbeta CDR3 regions from genomic DNA. The authors processed their data as follows. Nucleated cell counts per sample were estimated from amplification of reference gene primers within the assay. To quantify the absolute abundance of each unique TCRbeta CDR3 rearrangement, sequence reads were collapsed and filtered. For each sample, productive Simpson clonality was calculated as the square root of Simpson's diversity index across productive rearrangements. Held by TCRdb, this immuneACCESS table contains in-frame sequences only and omits some clones. Under half of the omission traces to an unresolved V gene where checked; the cause of the rest is unknown. V and J calls and clone size are copied from that table; D and trimming were computed from the DNA. The sample includes some 350,000 clones, with about 89% observed a single time. The ten largest clones capture over 4% of the sample.

The chain joins TRBV12-3 or TRBV12-4 to TRBJ1-2, with the D gene not confidently named. Specimen: PBMCs or T cells enriched from blood (not recorded which). The origin of this receptor is a woman in her thirties who had recovered from COVID-19. The nucleotides read TGTGCCAGCACGAGCTTCTATGGCTACACCTTC. This gives the protein CASTSFYGYTF.